The T cell receptor (beta chain) described here comes from a study of T cell responses to AZD1222 COVID-19 vaccine. TCRdb's table, derived via immunoSEQ multiplex PCR, lists solely in-frame clones and lacks some. The sample holds about 140,000 clones, 91% seen once. The sequenced sample was peripheral blood, obtained 28 days after the second dose of the MenACWY control vaccine. The TCR originated in an adult who received the MenACWY meningococcal vaccine as a control.

The CDR3 spells CASRRNRNTEAFF. The CDR3 bases are TGTGCCAGCAGGCGCAATCGGAACACTGAAGCTTTCTTT. J is TRBJ1-1 and V is TRBV12-3 or TRBV12-4; no clear D. The CDR3 spans 13 residues. Trimming stripped 6 bases from V and 1 base from J, with 9 bases between.